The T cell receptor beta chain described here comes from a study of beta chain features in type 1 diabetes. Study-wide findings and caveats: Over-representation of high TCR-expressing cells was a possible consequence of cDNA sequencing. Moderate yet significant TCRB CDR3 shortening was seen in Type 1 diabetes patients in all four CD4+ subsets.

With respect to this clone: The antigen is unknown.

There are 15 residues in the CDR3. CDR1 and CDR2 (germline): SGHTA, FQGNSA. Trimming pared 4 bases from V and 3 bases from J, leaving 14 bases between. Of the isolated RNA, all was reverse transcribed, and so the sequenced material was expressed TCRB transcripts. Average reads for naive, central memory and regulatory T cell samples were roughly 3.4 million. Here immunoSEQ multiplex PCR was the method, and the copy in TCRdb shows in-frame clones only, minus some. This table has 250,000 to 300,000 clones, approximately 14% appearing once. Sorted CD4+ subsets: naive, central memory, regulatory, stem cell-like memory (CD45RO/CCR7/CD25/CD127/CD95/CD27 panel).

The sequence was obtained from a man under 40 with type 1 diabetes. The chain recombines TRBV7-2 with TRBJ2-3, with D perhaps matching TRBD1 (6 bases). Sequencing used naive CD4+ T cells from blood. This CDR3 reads CASSSQGSRTDTQYF. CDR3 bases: TGTGCCAGCAGCTCTCAGGGGTCGAGAACAGATACGCAGTATTTT.